Listed below are T cell receptor beta chains from one sample, sequenced in a study of T cells after posttransplantation cyclophosphamide. Produced via immunoSEQ multiplex PCR; TCRdb's table is partial and in-frame only. The repertoire holds more than 10,000 clones, with around four fifths as singletons. The sample was PBMCs, taken roughly 62 months after allogeneic stem cell transplant with posttransplant cyclophosphamide. These receptors were obtained from a female patient aged 50 to 65 who received an allogeneic stem cell transplant from a related donor, was CMV-positive, and had no GVHD. The graft donor may be the source of some T cells. The CDR3 runs from the conserved cysteine through the conserved F or W. A D gene is named only where the DNA matches it firmly. Clone size appears in some rows only: once, few, many, or a class for an expanded clone.

>TRBV9|TRBJ2-3|NA|TRBD1
TGTGCCAGCAGCCCGACAGGGTTGGCAGATACGCAGTATTTT
CASSPTGLADTQYF
>TRBV30|TRBJ2-5|NA|TRBD2
TGTGCCTGGAGTCGGGGGGAAGAGACCCAGTACTTC
CAWSRGEETQYF
>TRBV27|TRBJ1-4|NA|TRBD1
TGTGCCAGCAGTCGGGACAGCCTAGGGGAAAAACTGTTTTTT
CASSRDSLGEKLFF
>TRBV19|TRBJ2-7|medium-sized|NA
TGTGCCAGTAGTATCGGACAGATACACTACGAGCAGTACTTC
CASSIGQIHYEQYF
>TRBV7-9|TRBJ2-7|NA|NA
TGTGCCAGCAGCTTCTCAGGGTCAGCTTCCTACGAGCAGTACTTC
CASSFSGSASYEQYF
>TRBV27|TRBJ2-1|NA|TRBD2
TGTGCCAGCAGTTGGGGGGGCAATGAGCAGTTCTTC
CASSWGGNEQFF
>TRBV11-2|TRBJ2-3|NA|NA
TGTGCCAGCAGCCGACTAGGGGATGGGGGGAGCACAGATACGCAGTATTTT
CASSRLGDGGSTDTQYF
>TRBV30|TRBJ2-7|NA|NA
TGTGCCTGGAGTGTGGGCTCGCTCGGAGGATACGAGCAGTACTTC
CAWSVGSLGGYEQYF
>TRBV5-4|TRBJ1-1|NA|TRBD1
TGTGCCAGCAGCGGACAGGGGTTGAACACTGAAGCTTTCTTT
CASSGQGLNTEAFF
>TRBV5-4|TRBJ2-7|NA|NA
TGTGCCAGCAGCTTGGAGTATGGTAGCGGCTACGAGCAGTACTTC
CASSLEYGSGYEQYF
>TRBV6-6|TRBJ2-2|NA|NA
TGTGCCAGCAGTTTTGACAGGCCGAACACCGGGGAGCTGTTTTTT
CASSFDRPNTGELFF
>TRBV2|TRBJ1-1|NA|NA
TGTGCCAGCAGTGGGTACGGTACAGGGACGAACACTGAAGCTTTCTTT
CASSGYGTGTNTEAFF
>TRBV10-3|TRBJ1-5|NA|TRBD1
TGTGCCACCGGGACAGGGGACCTCAATCAGCCCCAGCATTTT
CATGTGDLNQPQHF
>TRBV10-3|TRBJ2-7|NA|NA
TGTGCCATCAGTTCTGGTACGAGCGGGTACGAGCAGTACTTC
CAISSGTSGYEQYF
>TRBV6-6|TRBJ2-5|NA|TRBD1
TGTGCCAGCAGTTACACGAGACAGGGGGCGGGGGAGACCCAGTACTTC
CASSYTRQGAGETQYF
>TRBV10-1|TRBJ2-1|once|TRBD2
TGCGCCAGCAGTGACGGCGGGAGGTCGGGAAATGAGCAGTTCTTC
CASSDGGRSGNEQFF
>TRBV9|TRBJ2-7|NA|TRBD1
TGTGCCAGCAGCACTGGCCGGGACAGGGGATACGAGCAGTACTTC
CASSTGRDRGYEQYF
>TRBV5-1|TRBJ2-3|NA|TRBD1
TGCGCCAGCAGGCAGGGGGTCGGAGATACGCAGTATTTT
CASRQGVGDTQYF
>TRBV7-5|TRBJ2-7|NA|NA
TGTGCCAGCCAGTCCCTAGCGGGAGAGGGGGTGAACGAGCAGTACTTC
CASQSLAGEGVNEQYF
>TRBV29-1|TRBJ2-4|once|NA
TGCAGCGTTCGGCCAGGAGGAGCTAAAAACATTCAGTACTTC
CSVRPGGAKNIQYF
>TRBV5-4|TRBJ2-5|NA|NA
TGTGCCAGCAGCGTGACAGGCGAAGAGACCCAGTACTTC
CASSVTGEETQYF
>TRBV28|TRBJ1-5|once|NA
TGTGCCAGCCAGCGAAGGGGGAAAGAGGATCAGCCCCAGCATTTT
CASQRRGKEDQPQHF
>TRBV9|TRBJ2-2|NA|TRBD1
TGTGCCAGCAGCGTAACAGGGGGCTCCGGGGAGCTGTTTTTT
CASSVTGGSGELFF
>TRBV30|TRBJ2-2|NA|TRBD2
TGTGCCTGGAGTGTAATGGCGGGAGGGAACACCGGGGAGCTGTTTTTT
CAWSVMAGGNTGELFF
>TRBV4-1|TRBJ1-2|NA|NA
TGCGCCAGCAGCCGCGAACGTACGGGTCTGAATGGCTACACCTTC
CASSRERTGLNGYTF
>TRBV28|TRBJ2-1|NA|NA
TGTGCCACCACCTCAGGGCAGTACAATGAGCAGTTCTTC
CATTSGQYNEQFF
>TRBV5-1|TRBJ2-7|NA|NA
TGCGCCAGCAGCCCGGATGCGGAATTCTCCTACGAGCAGTACTTC
CASSPDAEFSYEQYF
>TRBV7-6|TRBJ1-5|NA|TRBD1
TGTGCCAGCAGCTTAGGGACAGGGCAGCCCCAGCATTTT
CASSLGTGQPQHF
>TRBV27|TRBJ2-7|once|NA
TGTGCCAGCAGTCCTCCCGGGTCAACCTACGAGCAGTACTTC
CASSPPGSTYEQYF
>TRBV28|TRBJ2-4|NA|NA
TGTGCCAGCATCCCATGGGGCAACAAAAACATTCAGTACTTC
CASIPWGNKNIQYF
>TRBV2|TRBJ2-3|NA|TRBD2
TGTGCCAGCGGGCCGGGAGTAGCGGGTGGAAGGACGCAGTATTTT
CASGPGVAGGRTQYF
>TRBV15|TRBJ1-2|few|NA
TGTGCCACCAGCAGAATTTCAACAGGGCCACGGGGCTACACCTTC
CATSRISTGPRGYTF
>TRBV9|TRBJ2-2|NA|NA
TGTGCCAGCAGCCCTCTTGCGCAGAACACCGGGGAGCTGTTTTTT
CASSPLAQNTGELFF
>TRBV7-2|TRBJ2-7|NA|NA
TGTGCCAGCAGCTCGGGACATCCCGAGCAGTACTTC
CASSSGHPEQYF
>TRBV30|TRBJ2-6|NA|NA
TGTGCCTGTACTGGGGCCAACGTCCTGACTTTC
CACTGANVLTF
>TRBV7-9|TRBJ1-5|once|NA
TGTGCCAGCAGCCCCTATGTAAGCAATCAGCCCCAGCATTTT
CASSPYVSNQPQHF
>TRBV6-5|TRBJ2-7|NA|NA
TGTGCCAGCAGTTACTCCGACGGAGCCCCCTCTTACGAGCAGTACTTC
CASSYSDGAPSYEQYF
>TRBV9|TRBJ2-3|NA|NA
TGTGCCAGCAGCGGCGGGACCCAAACAGATACGCAGTATTTT
CASSGGTQTDTQYF
>TRBV11-2|TRBJ2-7|once|NA
TGTGCCAGCAGCCGTCCCCCTCCTATCGAGCAGTACTTC
CASSRPPPIEQYF
>TRBV7-2|TRBJ1-2|NA|TRBD1
TGTGCCAGCAGCACTAGGGGGCTTGACTATGGCTACACCTTC
CASSTRGLDYGYTF
>TRBV7-3|TRBJ2-1|NA|TRBD2
TGTGCCAGCAGCTTAACGGCGGCGGGAGGCTCCTACAATGAGCAGTTCTTC
CASSLTAAGGSYNEQFF
>TRBV29-1|TRBJ2-1|few|TRBD2
TGCAGCGCGACCGGGACTAGCGGGACTTACAATGAGCAGTTCTTC
CSATGTSGTYNEQFF
>TRBV6-6|TRBJ2-4|NA|TRBD1
TGTGCCAGCAGTTTCCGCCGGGACAGGTTAAACATTCAGTACTTC
CASSFRRDRLNIQYF
>TRBV10-3|TRBJ2-5|NA|TRBD1
TGTGCCATCGGTGGGACAGGCGGAGAGACCCAGTACTTC
CAIGGTGGETQYF
>TRBV18|TRBJ2-2|NA|NA
TGTGCCAGCTCAAGCAATCCAGGGATGAGTGGGGAGCTGTTTTTT
CASSSNPGMSGELFF
>TRBV5-1|TRBJ2-3|NA|TRBD2
TGCGCCAGCAGCCGCGGACTAGCGAGAATGAGCACAGATACGCAGTATTTT
CASSRGLARMSTDTQYF
>TRBV9|TRBJ2-1|NA|NA
TGTGCCAGCAGCCCCTGGAGGGACCATGAGCAGTTCTTC
CASSPWRDHEQFF
>TRBV5-1|TRBJ1-1|NA|NA
TGCGCCAGCAGCTGGACAGCGAACACTGAAGCTTTCTTT
CASSWTANTEAFF
>TRBV5-4|TRBJ2-3|NA|TRBD2
TGTGCCAGCAGCGATAGGACTAGCGGGACGCTCACAGATACGCAGTATTTT
CASSDRTSGTLTDTQYF
>TRBV10-1|TRBJ2-1|NA|NA
TGCGCCAGCAGTGAGTCTCCGCGTCATGAGCAGTTCTTC
CASSESPRHEQFF